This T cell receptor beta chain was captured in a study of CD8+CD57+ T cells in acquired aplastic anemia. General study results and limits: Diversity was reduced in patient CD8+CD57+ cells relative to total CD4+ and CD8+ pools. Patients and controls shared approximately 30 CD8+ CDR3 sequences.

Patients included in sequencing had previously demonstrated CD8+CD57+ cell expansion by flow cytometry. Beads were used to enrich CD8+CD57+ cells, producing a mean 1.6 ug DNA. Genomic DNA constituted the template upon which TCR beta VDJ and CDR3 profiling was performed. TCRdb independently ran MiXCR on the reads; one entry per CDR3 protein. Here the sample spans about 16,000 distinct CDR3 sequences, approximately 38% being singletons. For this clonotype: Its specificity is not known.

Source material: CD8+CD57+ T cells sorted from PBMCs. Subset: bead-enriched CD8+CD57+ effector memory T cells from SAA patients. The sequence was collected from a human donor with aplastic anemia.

The CDR3 nucleotides read TGTGCCAGCAGTGGACAGGGGTACGAGCAGTACGTC. Protein: CASSGQGYEQYV. The chain links TRBV2 to TRBJ2-7, with 8 bases aligning to TRBD1. There are 12 residues in the CDR3. Germline V lookup: CDR1 SNHLY, CDR2 FYNNEI. J lost 4 bases, V lost 4 bases, and 0 bases had no gene match.